The 21 T cell receptor beta chains listed next were all sequenced from one sample in a study of T-cell reconstitution after alpha-beta-depleted transplantation in children. Researchers prepared the TCRbeta library using unique molecular identifiers, the study reports. TCRdb analysed the PCR reads with MiXCR anew, one entry per CDR3 protein. The data hold some 200,000 distinct CDR3 sequences, with roughly 6.8% observed a single time. The sample here was PBMCs from the stem cell graft donor, taken from the stem cell graft. All receptors derive from a human donor who donated a stem cell graft to a child with Wiskott-Aldrich syndrome.

This clonotype was picked up a small number of times. The CDR3 DNA follows: TGTGCCAGCAGCTTAGATCCAGGGGGAGTGGATGGCTACACCTTC. It is translated as CASSLDPGGVDGYTF. This chain links TRBV7-9 with TRBJ1-2; 7 nucleotides agree with TRBD1. CDR1 and CDR2 from the germline V gene are SEHNR and FQNEAQ (reference sequence). The CDR3 consists of 15 residues. V dropped 1 base and J dropped 6; count of bases not matched to a gene: 8.

This clonotype has a count of ten or more. This chain uses TRBV20-1 with TRBJ2-1; 16 nucleotides match TRBD2. Germline values: CDR1 DFQATT, CDR2 SNEGSKA (reference sequence). The V gene end was trimmed by 6 bases and the J gene end by 7 bases; junction bases not matched to a gene: 15. This CDR3 is built from 18 residues. This CDR3 is CSARPGLAGGLFGNEQFF. CDR3 sequence (DNA): TGCAGTGCCCGACCGGGACTAGCGGGGGGGTTGTTTGGGAATGAGCAGTTCTTC.

This clonotype was observed at least ten times. The chain uses TRBV12-3 or TRBV12-4 and TRBJ2-1, with 9 bases aligning to TRBD2. CDR3 length: 18 residues. Trimming removed 2 bases from V and 6 bases from J; junction bases left unmatched: 14. CDR3: CASSLRLGGRAVVNEQFF. The DNA for the CDR3 is TGTGCCAGCAGTTTAAGACTTGGCGGGAGGGCCGTTGTCAATGAGCAGTTCTTC.

V usage is TRBV13 and J usage is TRBJ2-7; D not certain. Per germline, CDR1 PRHDT and CDR2 FYEKMQ (reference sequence). This CDR3 comprises 14 residues. Deletions cut 0 bases from V and 3 bases from J, with 9 bases between. The CDR3 here is CASSLGPRNYEQYF. The CDR3 DNA follows: TGTGCCAGCAGCTTAGGGCCTAGAAACTACGAGCAGTACTTC. Full variable domain (outside the CDR3, taken from reference TRBV13 and TRBJ2-7): AAGVIQSPRHLIKEKRETATLKCYPIPRHDTVYWYQQGPGQDPQFLISFYEKMQSDKGSIPDRFSAQQFSDYHSELNMSSLELGDSALYFCASSLGPRNYEQYFGPGTRLTVT.

This clonotype was counted many times. V usage is TRBV12-3 or TRBV12-4 and J usage is TRBJ1-5; 7 nucleotides line up with TRBD1. The CDR3 loop spans 16 amino acids. The ends lost 1 base at V and 4 bases at J; junction bases unmatched: 7. CDR3 region: CASSLETGAPNQPQHF. Here the CDR3 DNA reads TGTGCCAGCAGTTTAGAAACAGGGGCTCCGAATCAGCCCCAGCATTTT.

Ten or more counts support this clonotype. V usage is TRBV5-1 and J usage is TRBJ2-2; D gene uncertain. The CDR3 runs 16 residues. Per the germline V gene, CDR1 is SGHRS and CDR2 is YFSETQ. Trimming removed 4 bases from V and 0 bases from J, with 13 bases in between. In nucleotides, the CDR3 is TGCGCCAGCAGCACCCGGATAACAGCGAACACCGGGGAGCTGTTTTTT. It is translated as CASSTRITANTGELFF.

This clonotype was recorded many times. V usage is TRBV12-3 or TRBV12-4 and J usage is TRBJ1-1; 7 nucleotides line up with TRBD1. The CDR3 sequence is 12 residues long. V shed 6 bases and J 6 bases; nucleotides not matched to a gene: 4. The CDR3 spells CASSPGQSEAFF. The CDR3 DNA follows: TGTGCCAGCAGCCCGGGACAGTCTGAAGCTTTCTTT.

This clonotype was observed many times. V and J are TRBV12-3 or TRBV12-4 and TRBJ1-4; 10 positions agree with TRBD1. With V trimmed by 6 bases and J by 8 bases, 9 bases remained unmatched. The CDR3 is made up of 15 amino acids. The CDR3 bases are TGTGCCAGCAGCCCCTTTGGGACAGGGGTCGAAAAACTGTTTTTT. Protein product: CASSPFGTGVEKLFF.

This clonotype was seen repeatedly, ten times or more. The J gene is TRBJ2-1, the V gene TRBV5-5; D is possibly TRBD1 (5 bases). The CDR3 sequence is 15 residues long. V was pared by 4 bases and J by 0 bases, with 11 bases between. Germline loops: CDR1 SGHKS, CDR2 YYEKEE (reference sequence). CDR3 coding DNA: TGTGCCAGCAGCCCACAGGAAGGCTCCTACAATGAGCAGTTCTTC. Translating gives CASSPQEGSYNEQFF.

This clonotype was recorded at least ten times. The V gene is TRBV12-3 or TRBV12-4, the J gene TRBJ2-6; D is uncertain. The CDR3 consists of 14 residues. Trimming cost V 4 bases and J 4 bases, with 8 bases left between them. The chain's CDR3 is CASSSASGANVLTF. The DNA for the CDR3 is TGTGCCAGCAGTTCGGCCTCCGGGGCCAACGTCCTGACTTTC.

This clonotype appeared many times. Written as DNA, the CDR3 is TGTGCCAGCAGCCCAGGGAGGGCCAAAAACATTCAGTACTTC. The encoded protein is CASSPGRAKNIQYF. The chain couples TRBV7-2 to TRBJ2-4, with a weak D call TRBD2 (6 bases). This CDR3 spans 14 amino acids. The germline V gene has CDR1 SGHTA and CDR2 FQGNSA. Trimming took 5 bases from V and 1 from J, leaving 9 bases between them.

The chain is built from TRBV10-3 and TRBJ2-5, with D perhaps matching TRBD1 (5 bases). The V gene lost 4 bases and the J gene lost 3 bases, with 12 bases spanning the gap. This CDR3 is built from 14 residues. CDR1 is ENHRY and CDR2 is SYGVKD in the germline V gene. Written as DNA, the CDR3 is TGTGCCATCAGTGGTAGGGGCGGAGAAGAGACCCAGTACTTC. Encoded protein: CAISGRGGEETQYF.

The chain couples TRBV29-1 to TRBJ1-4; 9 bases agree with TRBD1. Losses at the gene ends were 6 bases for V and 4 bases for J; bases not matched to a gene: 9. CDR3 length equals 15 residues. Germline V gene lookup returns CDR1 SQVTM and CDR2 ANQGSEA. The CDR3 DNA follows: TGCAGCGTAGGAATTGGGACAGGGCTTAATGAAAAACTGTTTTTT. Its translation is CSVGIGTGLNEKLFF.

This clonotype was seen repeatedly, ten times or more. The chain employs TRBV12-3 or TRBV12-4 and TRBJ2-3; 10 bases are shared with TRBD1. V lost 4 bases to trimming and J lost 4 bases; unmatched junction nucleotides: 5. The CDR3 runs to 15 residues. The CDR3 here is CASSWTGGGPDTQYF. DNA of the CDR3: TGTGCCAGCAGTTGGACAGGGGGAGGCCCAGATACGCAGTATTTT.

This clonotype has ten or more counts. The V and J genes are TRBV12-3 or TRBV12-4 and TRBJ2-1; the D is unclear. Trimming took off 5 bases at V and 9 bases at J, with 8 bases between the two ends. This CDR3 is 11 amino acids long. The CDR3 spells CASSPYIEQFF. In nucleotides, the CDR3 is TGTGCCAGCAGTCCGTATATTGAGCAGTTCTTC.

This clonotype was found many times. V is TRBV7-9 and J is TRBJ1-4, with 7 nucleotides matching TRBD1. Germline V lookup: CDR1 SEHNR, CDR2 FQNEAQ (reference sequence). The CDR3 extends over 13 amino acids. J lost 8 bases, V lost 4 bases, and 4 bases had no gene match. The CDR3 region is CASSYGTVEKLFF. The CDR3 coding sequence is TGTGCCAGCAGCTACGGGACAGTAGAAAAACTGTTTTTT.

This clonotype was seen repeatedly, ten times or more. The rearrangement joins TRBV6-5 to TRBJ2-1; no reliable D call. V dropped 0 bases and J dropped 9 bases, with 24 bases sitting between them. Germline CDR1 is MNHEY and CDR2 is SVGAGI. The CDR3 contains 18 residues. CDR3 DNA sequence: TGTGCCAGCAGTTACTCAATAGGTTCCGGTCTAGGCCAAGGTGAGCAGTTCTTC. Translating gives CASSYSIGSGLGQGEQFF.

To note about this clonotype: A much larger clone differs by one base, so this may be a read error. Since no conserved phenylalanine or tryptophan closes the CDR3, a read error is the likely cause. CDR3 region: CATTGLTNEKLFL. The CDR3 coding sequence is TGTGCCACTACAGGGTTAACTAATGAAAAACTGTTTCTT. This chain uses TRBV7-9 with TRBJ1-4, with D tentatively TRBD1 (6 bases). Trimming stripped 10 bases from V and 1 base from J, with 10 bases between. CDR3 length: 13 amino acids. The germline V gene has CDR1 SEHNR and CDR2 FQNEAQ (reference sequence).

This clonotype was counted many times. The gene calls are TRBV5-1 and TRBJ2-2; unclear D gene. The germline gives CDR1 SGHRS, CDR2 YFSETQ. V lost 4 bases, J lost 5 bases, and 15 bases lay in between. The CDR3 runs to 15 residues. CDR3 nucleotide sequence: TGCGCCAGCAGCCCCTCTTCCGGGCTGACCGGGGAGCTGTTTTTT. Amino acids: CASSPSSGLTGELFF. The full variable domain, rest sourced from reference TRBV5-1 and TRBJ2-2, is KAGVTQTPRYLIKTRGQQVTLSCSPISGHRSVSWYQQTPGQGLQFLFEYFSETQRNKGNFPGRFSGRQFSNSRSEMNVSTLELGDSALYLCASSPSSGLTGELFFGEGSRLTVL.

This chain joins TRBV11-2 and TRBJ2-6; D gene unclear. The CDR3 has 13 amino acids. In germline, CDR1 is SGHAT, CDR2 FQNNGV. V lost 10 bases and J 0 bases, leaving 7 bases between the germline ends. CDR3 sequence (DNA): TGTGCCACAAGACCCTCTGGGGCCAACGTCCTGACTTTC. It yields the protein CATRPSGANVLTF.

In this sample, this clonotype turned up many times. J is TRBJ2-2 and V is TRBV6-2 or TRBV6-3, with D possibly being TRBD1 (6 bases). Germline loops: CDR1 MNHEY, CDR2 SVGEGT. V lost 4 bases to trimming and J lost 0 bases, with 9 bases between them. The CDR3 extends over 15 amino acids. This chain's CDR3 is CASSFGTPNTGELFF. CDR3 DNA: TGTGCCAGCAGTTTCGGGACACCGAACACCGGGGAGCTGTTTTTT.